This entry lists 7 T cell receptor beta chains sequenced from one sample in a study of vaccination and CD4 T cells after COVID-19. Sequencing of cultured CD4+ T cell DNA used the Oncomine TCR Beta short-read assay. MiXCR was run by TCRdb on the PCR reads, yielding one entry per CDR3 protein. This table holds about 4,000 distinct CDR3 sequences, roughly 40% found once. Their specific antigens are unknown. Treatment noted: roughly 10-day PBMC culture with coronavirus spike peptide pools or control peptides (ViraFEST assay). Sequenced: CD4+ T cells from blood, cultured in vitro. Receptors originate from a human donor who had recovered from COVID-19.

This clonotype turned up a few times. This rearrangement joins TRBV24-1 to TRBJ2-7; no firm D call. The V end was cut by 9 bases, the J end by 6 bases, with 14 bases between. Germline-derived CDR1 and CDR2 are KGHDR and SFDVKD. The CDR3 loop spans 12 amino acids. CDR3 coding DNA: TGTGCCACCCCTAGAGTATTATGCGAGCAGTACTTC. It specifies CATPRVLCEQYF.

The chain carries TRBV7-6 and TRBJ1-2; unclear D gene. The CDR3 runs 13 residues. Germline V gives CDR1 SGHVS, CDR2 FNYEAQ. Trimming pared 4 bases from V and 0 bases from J, leaving 6 bases between. The CDR3 DNA reads TGTGCCAGCAGCTCCTATGCTAACTATGGCTACACCTTC. As protein: CASSSYANYGYTF.

In its sample, this clonotype ranks as medium-sized. The chain joins TRBV27 to TRBJ1-2, with D perhaps TRBD1 (5 bases). The germline V gene has CDR1 MNHEY and CDR2 SMNVEV (reference sequence). The V gene lost 0 bases and the J gene lost 8 bases, with 19 bases spanning the gap. The CDR3 runs 16 residues. In DNA, the CDR3 is TGTGCCAGCAGTTTATCGGGGGTTGGTGGGACCCTGGGCTACACCTTC. This sequence encodes CASSLSGVGGTLGYTF.

This clonotype has just a few counts. The CDR3 nucleotides are TGTGCCAGCAGTAAGAGGGACAGGGGGGGCTCTGGGGCCAACGTCCTGACTTTC. Translation: CASSKRDRGGSGANVLTF. The chain recombines TRBV27 with TRBJ2-6; TRBD1 matches at 11 bases. Germline V gives CDR1 MNHEY, CDR2 SMNVEV (reference sequence). CDR3 length equals 18 residues. V trimming: 5 bases; J trimming: 0 bases; junction bases outside the gene matches: 6.

This rearrangement joins TRBV12-5 to TRBJ1-2, with 7 bases matching TRBD1. The CDR3 has 13 amino acids. Germline V gives CDR1 LGHNT, CDR2 FRNRAP. V shed 7 bases and J 5 bases; nucleotides not matched to a gene: 7. Here the CDR3 reads CASVRDSGYGYTF. CDR3 bases: TGTGCTAGTGTAAGGGACAGTGGTTATGGCTACACCTTC.

A few counts support this clonotype. The J gene is TRBJ2-5, the V gene TRBV15; D perhaps matches TRBD2 (5 bases). Germline V CDR1 and CDR2: LNHNV, YYDKDF (reference sequence). Trimming took 0 bases from V and 5 from J, leaving 16 bases between them. The CDR3 has 16 amino acids. CDR3 residues: CATSRDRMGSGETQYF. The CDR3 region has the DNA TGTGCCACCAGCAGAGATCGGATGGGGTCGGGGGAGACCCAGTACTTC.

This sequence joins TRBV6-1 and TRBJ2-3; D is undetermined. This CDR3 comprises 15 residues. V lost 3 bases, J lost 5 bases, and 15 bases lay in between. Germline lookup yields CDR1 MNHNS and CDR2 SASEGT. The CDR3: CASSDHVRDVDTQYF. The CDR3 DNA is TGTGCCAGCAGTGACCATGTGCGAGACGTAGATACGCAGTATTTT.